This is a list of T cell receptor beta chains from one sample in a study of shared clonotypes between healthy human individuals. This table comes from immunoSEQ multiplex PCR, and its TCRdb copy is limited to in-frame clones, with some not included. The sample shows about 2.1 million clones, just over 90% of them seen only once. Sequencing was performed on naive CD8+ T cells from PBMCs. The receptors here all came from a man aged 18 to 30 in good health. Some clones in this sample may be carry-over from other donors' samples. Both conserved end residues are part of each CDR3. Fields, in order: D gene, clone size, J gene, V gene, CDR3 DNA, CDR3 protein. A D gene is named only where the DNA matches it firmly. Size tells how often a clone was seen (once, few, many) or the class of an expanded clone, and some rows leave it out.

d_gene: TRBD2; abundance: .; j_gene: TRBJ2-5; v_gene: TRBV4-1; CDR3nt: TGCGCCAGCAGCCACGGCGGGAGGCCTCAAGAGACCCAGTACTTC; CDR3aa: CASSHGGRPQETQYF
d_gene: TRBD2; abundance: .; j_gene: TRBJ2-1; v_gene: TRBV28; CDR3nt: TGTGCCAGCAGACCCCCGGGAGGATCTAATGAGCAGTTCTTC; CDR3aa: CASRPPGGSNEQFF
d_gene: .; abundance: .; j_gene: TRBJ2-7; v_gene: TRBV28; CDR3nt: TGTGCCAGCAGTTTATCCCCTCAGGTCCAGTACTTC; CDR3aa: CASSLSPQVQYF
d_gene: .; abundance: once; j_gene: TRBJ2-7; v_gene: TRBV28; CDR3nt: TGTGCCAGCAGCAGTCGTGGGAGCTCCTACGAGCAGTACTTC; CDR3aa: CASSSRGSSYEQYF
d_gene: TRBD2; abundance: .; j_gene: TRBJ2-1; v_gene: TRBV5-1; CDR3nt: TGCGCCAGCAGTCCGGGACAGCTAGCGGGAGTGATCTACAATGAGCAGTTCTTC; CDR3aa: CASSPGQLAGVIYNEQFF
d_gene: TRBD2; abundance: .; j_gene: TRBJ2-1; v_gene: TRBV19; CDR3nt: TGTGCCAGTAGTTTGATAGCGGGAGAAGGGGCGGGCGAGCAGTTCTTC; CDR3aa: CASSLIAGEGAGEQFF
d_gene: .; abundance: .; j_gene: TRBJ1-5; v_gene: TRBV27; CDR3nt: TGTGCCAGCAGTTTATCGGGGTCTCTGGCCCAGCATTTT; CDR3aa: CASSLSGSLAQHF
d_gene: .; abundance: .; j_gene: TRBJ2-7; v_gene: TRBV6-5; CDR3nt: TGTGCCAGCAGTTACTCCCAGGGGGGCCTGGGCTACGAGCAGTACTTC; CDR3aa: CASSYSQGGLGYEQYF
d_gene: TRBD2; abundance: .; j_gene: TRBJ2-1; v_gene: TRBV2; CDR3nt: TGTGCCAGCAGTCTCGACAGGACCATTGGACTAGCGGGCGATGAGCAGTTCTTC; CDR3aa: CASSLDRTIGLAGDEQFF
d_gene: TRBD1; abundance: .; j_gene: TRBJ1-5; v_gene: TRBV7-8; CDR3nt: TGTGCCAGCAGCCTGGGGACAGTTTATAGCAATCAGCCCCAGCATTTT; CDR3aa: CASSLGTVYSNQPQHF
d_gene: TRBD2; abundance: .; j_gene: TRBJ2-1; v_gene: TRBV9; CDR3nt: TGTGCCAGCAGCTATAGCGGGAGGGCCTCCTACAATGAGCAGTTCTTC; CDR3aa: CASSYSGRASYNEQFF
d_gene: TRBD1; abundance: .; j_gene: TRBJ1-4; v_gene: TRBV27; CDR3nt: TGTGCCAGCAGTTCAACAGGGGTATATGCGGGTGAAAAACTGTTTTTT; CDR3aa: CASSSTGVYAGEKLFF
d_gene: .; abundance: .; j_gene: TRBJ2-7; v_gene: TRBV15; CDR3nt: TGTGCCACCAGCAGAGCAAGCGGTCCCTACGAGCAGTACTTC; CDR3aa: CATSRASGPYEQYF
d_gene: .; abundance: .; j_gene: TRBJ1-2; v_gene: TRBV7-9; CDR3nt: TGTGCCAGCAGCCCATTAGTAAACTATGGCTACACCTTC; CDR3aa: CASSPLVNYGYTF
d_gene: TRBD1; abundance: .; j_gene: TRBJ2-5; v_gene: TRBV2; CDR3nt: TGTGCCAGCAGTGGGGGGGACAGGGCAGAGACCCAGTACTTC; CDR3aa: CASSGGDRAETQYF
d_gene: TRBD1; abundance: .; j_gene: TRBJ1-6; v_gene: TRBV10-3; CDR3nt: TGTGCCATCAGTGAGCGTTCACGGGACAGGGATAATTCACCCCTCCACTTT; CDR3aa: CAISERSRDRDNSPLHF
d_gene: TRBD2; abundance: .; j_gene: TRBJ2-3; v_gene: TRBV6-4; CDR3nt: TGTGCCAGCAGTGACATGGGACTAGGGGGTACGCAGTATTTT; CDR3aa: CASSDMGLGGTQYF
d_gene: TRBD2; abundance: .; j_gene: TRBJ2-1; v_gene: TRBV6-1; CDR3nt: TGTGCCAGCAGTGGAGGGACTAGCGGGAGACTTCAGTTCTTC; CDR3aa: CASSGGTSGRLQFF
d_gene: .; abundance: .; j_gene: TRBJ1-3; v_gene: TRBV10-2; CDR3nt: TGCGCCAGCACTGAGATGGATCTCTCTGGAAACACCATATATTTT; CDR3aa: CASTEMDLSGNTIYF
d_gene: .; abundance: .; j_gene: TRBJ1-4; v_gene: TRBV27; CDR3nt: TGTGCCAGCAGTTTATTGGGGAATGAAAAACTGTTTTTT; CDR3aa: CASSLLGNEKLFF
d_gene: TRBD1; abundance: .; j_gene: TRBJ1-1; v_gene: TRBV7-9; CDR3nt: TGTGCCAGCAGGGCTGAGACAGGGCTCTCCTCGGCTTTCTTT; CDR3aa: CASRAETGLSSAFF
d_gene: .; abundance: .; j_gene: TRBJ1-1; v_gene: TRBV9; CDR3nt: TGTGCCAGCAGCGCCGGACGCCCGTCCTCCCCGAACACTGAAGCTTTCTTT; CDR3aa: CASSAGRPSSPNTEAFF
d_gene: .; abundance: .; j_gene: TRBJ2-7; v_gene: TRBV5-1; CDR3nt: TGCGCCAGCAGCTTGGGATCCAGGTACGAGCAGTACTTC; CDR3aa: CASSLGSRYEQYF
d_gene: .; abundance: .; j_gene: TRBJ2-2; v_gene: TRBV4-1; CDR3nt: TGCGCCAGCAGACCGAGGGTAAGGGACACCGGGGAGCTGTTTTTT; CDR3aa: CASRPRVRDTGELFF
d_gene: TRBD2; abundance: .; j_gene: TRBJ2-1; v_gene: TRBV9; CDR3nt: TGTGCCAGCAGCGCCCGACTAGCGGTACCCTACAATGAGCAGTTCTTC; CDR3aa: CASSARLAVPYNEQFF
d_gene: .; abundance: once; j_gene: TRBJ2-7; v_gene: TRBV7-8; CDR3nt: TGTGCCAGCAGCTTAGCCGCCACCGGGACCACCGCGTACGAGCAGTACTTC; CDR3aa: CASSLAATGTTAYEQYF
d_gene: .; abundance: .; j_gene: TRBJ2-1; v_gene: TRBV9; CDR3nt: TGTGCCAGCAGCGCCCTAACCTACAATGAGCAGTTCTTC; CDR3aa: CASSALTYNEQFF
d_gene: .; abundance: .; j_gene: TRBJ2-5; v_gene: TRBV25-1; CDR3nt: TGTGCCAGCAGTGATTTACAAGAGACCCAGTACTTC; CDR3aa: CASSDLQETQYF
d_gene: TRBD2; abundance: once; j_gene: TRBJ2-5; v_gene: TRBV9; CDR3nt: TGTGCCAGCAGCGTGGGACTAGCGGCTAACCAAGAGACCCAGTACTTC; CDR3aa: CASSVGLAANQETQYF
d_gene: .; abundance: once; j_gene: TRBJ2-1; v_gene: TRBV11-2; CDR3nt: TGTGCCAGCAGCTTACTCAATGAGCAGTTCTTC; CDR3aa: CASSLLNEQFF
d_gene: .; abundance: .; j_gene: TRBJ2-2; v_gene: TRBV5-1; CDR3nt: TGCGCCAGCAGCTTGATACGGGGAACCGGGGAGCTGTTTTTT; CDR3aa: CASSLIRGTGELFF
d_gene: .; abundance: .; j_gene: TRBJ2-3; v_gene: TRBV27; CDR3nt: TGTGCCAGCAGTTTATTCGTCCGGGACACAGATACGCAGTATTTT; CDR3aa: CASSLFVRDTDTQYF
d_gene: TRBD1; abundance: .; j_gene: TRBJ1-1; v_gene: TRBV7-9; CDR3nt: TGTGCCAGCAGCTTCCCTTTGAGGACAGGGATGAACACTGAAGCTTTCTTT; CDR3aa: CASSFPLRTGMNTEAFF
d_gene: TRBD1; abundance: once; j_gene: TRBJ1-4; v_gene: TRBV6-5; CDR3nt: TGTGCCAGCACAGAATCGACAGGGAAGTATGAAAAACTGTTTTTT; CDR3aa: CASTESTGKYEKLFF
d_gene: .; abundance: .; j_gene: TRBJ1-5; v_gene: TRBV4-2; CDR3nt: TGTGCCAGCAGCCAAGAACAGGCGTTCCTTAATCAGCCCCAGCATTTT; CDR3aa: CASSQEQAFLNQPQHF
d_gene: .; abundance: few; j_gene: TRBJ1-2; v_gene: TRBV19; CDR3nt: TGTGCCAGTGCTACTTACACTAACTATGGCTACACCTTC; CDR3aa: CASATYTNYGYTF
d_gene: .; abundance: once; j_gene: TRBJ2-7; v_gene: TRBV7-9; CDR3nt: TGTGCCAGCAGCTGGGAGGGGGCGCGGTACGAGCAGTACTTC; CDR3aa: CASSWEGARYEQYF
d_gene: TRBD1; abundance: .; j_gene: TRBJ1-1; v_gene: TRBV7-9; CDR3nt: TGTGCCAGCAGCGTCACAGGGGGCAACACTGAAGCTTTCTTT; CDR3aa: CASSVTGGNTEAFF
d_gene: .; abundance: .; j_gene: TRBJ2-7; v_gene: TRBV30; CDR3nt: TGTGCCTGGAGAAGTATGGGGGCGTACGAGCAGTACTTC; CDR3aa: CAWRSMGAYEQYF
d_gene: .; abundance: .; j_gene: TRBJ1-2; v_gene: TRBV7-8; CDR3nt: TGTGCCAGCAGCGCCTTAGGGGGGGGCGCTAGCTATGGCTACACCTTC; CDR3aa: CASSALGGGASYGYTF
d_gene: .; abundance: once; j_gene: TRBJ2-7; v_gene: TRBV18; CDR3nt: TGTGCCAGCTCACCGGACGGTACCTACGAGCAGTACTTC; CDR3aa: CASSPDGTYEQYF
d_gene: .; abundance: once; j_gene: TRBJ2-2; v_gene: TRBV27; CDR3nt: TGTGCCAGCAGGGGGGGAACCGGGGAGCTGTTTTTT; CDR3aa: CASRGGTGELFF
d_gene: .; abundance: few; j_gene: TRBJ1-1; v_gene: TRBV2; CDR3nt: TGTGCCAGCAGTGAAAAGGGGGGCTTCACTGAAGCTTTCTTT; CDR3aa: CASSEKGGFTEAFF
d_gene: .; abundance: .; j_gene: TRBJ2-5; v_gene: TRBV28; CDR3nt: TGTGCCAGCAGTTTGAGGGGCCGCGGGGAGACCCAGTACTTC; CDR3aa: CASSLRGRGETQYF
d_gene: TRBD1; abundance: .; j_gene: TRBJ2-5; v_gene: TRBV5-1; CDR3nt: TGCGCCAGCAGCTCGGGACAGGGAGGCGGAGAGACCCAGTACTTC; CDR3aa: CASSSGQGGGETQYF
d_gene: .; abundance: .; j_gene: TRBJ1-2; v_gene: TRBV6-6; CDR3nt: TGTGCCAGCCACGACAGCTATGGCTACACCTTC; CDR3aa: CASHDSYGYTF
d_gene: TRBD1; abundance: .; j_gene: TRBJ2-7; v_gene: TRBV27; CDR3nt: TGTGCCAGCAGTCCAAGACAGGGCAGCTACGGCGAGCAGTACTTC; CDR3aa: CASSPRQGSYGEQYF
d_gene: .; abundance: .; j_gene: TRBJ2-3; v_gene: TRBV5-1; CDR3nt: TGCGCCAGCAATACAGGGTGGGACACAGATACGCAGTATTTT; CDR3aa: CASNTGWDTDTQYF
d_gene: .; abundance: few; j_gene: TRBJ1-1; v_gene: TRBV27; CDR3nt: TGTGCCAGCTCCTCCCGGGTGAACACTGAAGCTTTCTTT; CDR3aa: CASSSRVNTEAFF
d_gene: .; abundance: .; j_gene: TRBJ2-7; v_gene: TRBV28; CDR3nt: TGTGCCAGCAGGCGGGACGTCACCTACGAGCAGTACTTC; CDR3aa: CASRRDVTYEQYF
d_gene: TRBD1; abundance: once; j_gene: TRBJ2-7; v_gene: TRBV5-6; CDR3nt: TGTGCCAGCAGCCTTAGACAGGGGGAGCAGTACTTC; CDR3aa: CASSLRQGEQYF
d_gene: .; abundance: .; j_gene: TRBJ1-5; v_gene: TRBV21-1; CDR3nt: TGTGCCAGCAGCAAAGCTGGGTTTGCGGGGTCTCGGAATCAGCCCCAGCATTTT; CDR3aa: CASSKAGFAGSRNQPQHF
d_gene: .; abundance: .; j_gene: TRBJ1-1; v_gene: TRBV6-6; CDR3nt: TGTGCCAGCCCAACGGGTCCGGGGCGGACTGAAGCTTTCTTT; CDR3aa: CASPTGPGRTEAFF